Here is one T cell receptor (beta chain) with its context. Every donor provided roughly 10 milliliters of peripheral blood. With a J-beta primer mix and a sample-barcoded 5' primer, a second PCR ran about 7 to 12 cycles. A tag from a template-switch adaptor with 12 random nucleotides marked each cDNA molecule. TCRdb re-called the 5' RACE reads through MiXCR, storing one row per CDR3 protein. The data contain 650,000 to 1,000,000 distinct CDR3 sequences, 35% to 50% of them singletons. This entry is derived from a study of blood T cells in healthy people across ages. Study-level information: When template switching was applied, about one barcoded beta molecule was captured per two T cells.

The CDR3 sequence is 13 residues long. Germline loops: CDR1 DFQATT, CDR2 SNEGSKA (reference sequence). This TCR derives from a man aged 80 or over in good health. The specimen sequenced was blood. The chain couples TRBV20-1 to TRBJ2-5, with 8 bases matching TRBD2. The end of the DNA fits TRBJ2-7 better, so the J call may be wrong. The CDR3, as DNA: TGCAGTGCTAGGGTAGCGGGGAGCTACGAGCAGTACTTC. It yields the protein CSARVAGSYEQYF.